The clone carrying this T cell receptor beta chain was found many times. The antigen remains undetermined. From germline, CDR1 is MNHEY and CDR2 SVGAGI. This CDR3 contains 14 residues. Trimming removed 0 bases at V and 11 bases at J, with 16 bases between. These data come from a study of T-cell reconstitution after alpha-beta-depleted transplantation in children. General study results and limits: The origin of alpha-beta T cells about two months after transplant was reportedly several hundred expanded graft clones. Certain patients had high TCRbeta diversity at day 60, and it came from recipient T cells and thymic progenitors that survived.

Unique molecular identifiers were used to barcode this TCRbeta library. Using its own MiXCR run on the PCR reads, TCRdb lists one record per CDR3 protein. The sample records 200,000 to 250,000 distinct CDR3 sequences, 24% being singletons. The sample here was PBMCs, mostly from graft donor cells, taken 360 days after TCRalphabeta/CD19-depleted stem cell transplant. The TCR was taken from a female patient aged 2-10 years who had a stem cell transplant for congenital amegakaryocytic thrombocytopenia, so the T cells may come from the graft donor. The gene calls are TRBV6-5 and TRBJ1-1; a weak D match, TRBD1 (6 bases). For the CDR3, the DNA is TGTGCCAGCAGTTACTCGAGGGGCAGGGGAACTGCTTTCTTT. Encoded protein: CASSYSRGRGTAFF.